Listed below are T cell receptor beta chains from one sample, sequenced in a study of response to subunit inactivated influenza vaccine. TCRdb independently ran MiXCR on the RT-PCR reads; one entry per CDR3 protein. The sample holds 700,000 to 900,000 distinct CDR3 sequences, about 20% seen once. The sample was PBMCs from blood, taken approximately 5 days after vaccination. The source of these receptors is a man aged 50-60 years who received an inactivated influenza vaccine. Both conserved end residues are part of each CDR3. D genes are given only for firm matches. Not every row has a clone size; where given, it reads once, few, many or a size class.

j_call | clone_size | d_call | v_call | cdr3_aa | cdr3_nt
TRBJ1-1 | - | TRBD1 | TRBV5-5 | CASSTGGVEAFF | TGTGCCAGCAGCACAGGGGGCGTTGAAGCTTTCTTT
TRBJ1-6 | many | - | TRBV5-5 | CASSILRGDSPLHF | TGTGCCAGCAGCATACTCAGGGGTGATTCACCCCTCCACTTT
TRBJ2-7 | - | TRBD2 | TRBV6-2/TRBV6-3 | CASVRGTSGRYEQYF | TGTGCCAGCGTTCGAGGGACTAGCGGGAGGTACGAGCAGTACTTC
TRBJ1-2 | few | - | TRBV14 | CASSQTNRVYGYTF | TGTGCCAGCAGCCAGACGAACAGGGTCTATGGCTACACCTTC
TRBJ2-3 | few | - | TRBV4-3 | CASSQELRSHTDTQYF | TGCGCCAGCAGCCAAGAGTTGCGGAGCCACACAGATACGCAGTATTTT
TRBJ2-5 | few | TRBD2 | TRBV6-5 | CASSYRIAGGYQETQYF | TGTGCCAGCAGTTACAGGATAGCGGGGGGGTACCAAGAGACCCAGTACTTC
TRBJ2-7 | many | TRBD2 | TRBV7-2 | CASSLRPSSGGLEQYF | TGTGCCAGCAGCTTAAGGCCCTCTAGCGGGGGTCTCGAGCAGTACTTC
TRBJ2-4 | few | - | TRBV4-3 | CASSHGQQNIQYF | TGCGCCAGCAGCCACGGACAGCAAAACATTCAGTACTTC
TRBJ1-2 | many | - | TRBV7-2 | CASSPPGRPYTF | TGTGCCAGCAGCCCGCCGGGACGCCCCTACACCTTC
TRBJ1-1 | - | - | TRBV7-3 | CASSDQISTEAFF | TGTGCCAGCAGCGATCAGATTAGCACTGAAGCTTTCTTT
TRBJ2-3 | - | TRBD2 | TRBV10-3 | CAISESRSRLAGPSPLEDTQYF | TGTGCCATCAGTGAGTCGAGATCTCGTCTAGCGGGACCCTCGCCCCTGGAAGATACGCAGTATTTT
TRBJ2-5 | - | - | TRBV20-1 | CSAIRGIGETQYF | TGCAGTGCTATAAGGGGGATTGGGGAGACCCAGTACTTC
TRBJ2-2 | few | - | TRBV20-1 | CSARDSQSSTGELFF | TGCAGTGCTAGAGACAGCCAGAGTTCCACCGGGGAGCTGTTTTTT
TRBJ2-3 | few | TRBD2 | TRBV24-1 | CATSESGLAENTDTQYF | TGTGCCACCAGTGAATCGGGACTAGCGGAGAACACAGATACGCAGTATTTT
TRBJ2-2 | - | TRBD1 | TRBV7-9 | CASSSGQSNTGELFF | TGTGCCAGCAGCTCGGGACAGTCGAACACCGGGGAGCTGTTTTTT
TRBJ1-1 | few | - | TRBV12-3/TRBV12-4 | CASTRGQGFPEAFF | TGTGCCAGCACCCGGGGGCAGGGGTTCCCTGAAGCTTTCTTT
TRBJ2-1 | - | TRBD1 | TRBV29-1 | CSVAPRTGSYNEQFF | TGCAGCGTTGCCCCCCGGACAGGGTCTTACAATGAGCAGTTCTTC
TRBJ1-1 | - | - | TRBV5-1 | CASSGSGQEAFF | TGCGCCAGCAGCGGGTCAGGTCAAGAGGCTTTCTTT
TRBJ2-4 | - | TRBD1 | TRBV28 | CASTFTLYDRENIQYF | TGTGCCAGCACTTTTACCCTTTACGACAGGGAAAACATTCAGTACTTC
TRBJ2-7 | - | - | TRBV5-8 | CASSARGMSSYEQYF | TGTGCCAGCAGCGCTAGGGGGATGAGCTCCTACGAGCAGTACTTC
TRBJ1-5 | few | - | TRBV12-3/TRBV12-4 | CASSRGSGGFWVQPQHF | TGTGCCAGCAGCCGGGGTTCAGGCGGATTCTGGGTTCAGCCCCAGCATTTT
TRBJ1-1 | - | - | TRBV10-3 | CAISLSEGEATEAFF | TGTGCCATCAGTTTGTCCGAAGGGGAGGCCACTGAAGCTTTCTTT
TRBJ2-1 | few | - | TRBV7-9 | CASSTWDGYNEQFF | TGTGCCAGCAGCACGTGGGACGGATACAATGAGCAGTTCTTC
TRBJ2-2 | few | - | TRBV5-1 | CASSRDPGGTTGELFF | TGCGCCAGCAGCCGCGACCCGGGTGGGACCACCGGGGAGCTGTTTTTT
TRBJ1-4 | - | - | TRBV6-1 | CASSREWGEKLFF | TGTGCCAGCAGTAGGGAGTGGGGTGAAAAACTGTTTTTT
TRBJ2-5 | - | TRBD1 | TRBV11-2 | CASSLLRGTGRVETQYF | TGTGCCAGCAGCCTCCTGAGGGGGACAGGACGAGTGGAGACCCAGTACTTC
TRBJ2-5 | - | - | TRBV7-9 | CASSTRGSGETQYF | TGTGCCAGCAGCACACGTGGTAGCGGAGAGACCCAGTACTTC
TRBJ2-1 | - | TRBD1 | TRBV10-3 | CAIRGQAQSSYNEQFF | TGTGCCATCAGGGGACAGGCGCAGAGCTCCTACAATGAGCAGTTCTTC
TRBJ1-2 | - | - | TRBV30 | CAWSVQGPGYTF | TGTGCCTGGAGTGTACAGGGTCCTGGCTACACCTTC
TRBJ2-2 | few | - | TRBV24-1 | CATSEGQTNTGELFF | TGTGCCACCAGTGAAGGACAGACGAACACCGGGGAGCTGTTTTTT
TRBJ2-1 | - | TRBD2 | TRBV7-9 | CASSTPGTSGWKQFF | TGTGCCAGCAGCACCCCAGGGACTAGCGGCTGGAAGCAGTTCTTC
TRBJ2-7 | few | TRBD2 | TRBV6-2/TRBV6-3 | CASSYSISFSGTYEQYF | TGTGCCAGCAGTTACTCGATAAGTTTTAGCGGGACCTACGAGCAGTACTTC
TRBJ2-3 | - | - | TRBV2 | CAFSLRGLGGGGTDTQYF | TGTGCCTTCAGTTTACGAGGGTTAGGGGGGGGTGGCACAGATACGCAGTATTTT
TRBJ2-1 | - | TRBD1 | TRBV30 | CAWSQGARSEQFF | TGTGCCTGGAGTCAGGGGGCCCGCAGTGAGCAGTTCTTC
TRBJ1-2 | - | TRBD1 | TRBV6-2/TRBV6-3 | CASSYSGTGFSRRIGTYGYTF | TGTGCCAGCAGTTACTCGGGGACAGGCTTCTCGAGGAGAATAGGAACCTATGGCTACACCTTC
TRBJ2-3 | few | - | TRBV7-3 | CASSRGGPDTQYF | TGTGCCAGCAGCCGCGGAGGGCCAGATACGCAGTATTTT
TRBJ1-4 | few | - | TRBV5-1 | CASRSPNTNEKLFF | TGCGCCAGCAGATCCCCGAATACTAATGAAAAACTGTTTTTT
TRBJ2-7 | - | TRBD2 | TRBV5-1 | CASSPRGREEGYEQYF | TGCGCCAGCAGCCCGCGGGGCCGGGAGGAGGGCTACGAGCAGTACTTC
TRBJ2-7 | few | - | TRBV4-2 | CASSHLAPTYEQYF | TGTGCCAGCAGCCATCTAGCGCCCACCTACGAGCAGTACTTC
TRBJ2-1 | - | TRBD2 | TRBV7-2 | CASSPVGGTHNEQFF | TGTGCCAGCAGCCCAGTCGGGGGGACTCACAATGAGCAGTTCTTC
TRBJ2-7 | - | - | TRBV15 | CATSRDLAYEQYF | TGTGCCACCAGCAGAGATTTGGCCTACGAGCAGTACTTC
TRBJ2-6 | - | - | TRBV7-3 | CASSPRPTGTGANVLTF | TGTGCCAGCAGCCCGCGACCTACAGGGACTGGGGCCAACGTCCTGACTTTC
TRBJ2-1 | - | - | TRBV20-1 | CSARDPTSYNEQFF | TGCAGTGCTAGAGATCCCACAAGCTACAATGAGCAGTTCTTC
TRBJ1-5 | - | - | TRBV20-1 | CSARNGRRPNQPQHF | TGCAGTGCTAGGAATGGACGACGACCCAATCAGCCCCAGCATTTT
TRBJ2-5 | few | - | TRBV20-1 | CSARPTNWGQETQYF | TGCAGTGCTAGACCTACCAACTGGGGCCAAGAGACCCAGTACTTC
TRBJ2-1 | - | TRBD2 | TRBV24-1 | CATSDRGAGTSYNEQFF | TGTGCCACCAGTGATCGGGGGGCCGGGACTAGCTACAATGAGCAGTTCTTC
TRBJ2-3 | - | TRBD2 | TRBV24-1 | CATSDSRRGVPDTQYF | TGTGCCACCAGTGATTCAAGGCGGGGGGTCCCGGATACGCAGTATTTT
TRBJ1-6 | - | - | TRBV11-2 | CASSLVGGIGRTVNSPLHF | TGTGCCAGCAGCTTAGTGGGTGGGATAGGACGCACGGTTAATTCACCCCTCCACTTT